This T cell receptor beta chain was profiled in a study of T cell responses to AZD1222 COVID-19 vaccine. V trimming: 8 bases; J trimming: 0 bases; junction bases outside the gene matches: 15. The germline CDR1 and CDR2 sequences are SQVTM and ANQGSEA. The CDR3 extends over 19 amino acids. Regarding this clone: The antigen remains unidentified.

Study findings and constraints: Per reports, nearly half of all spike-specific TCRs target regions that are unmutated in variants. White British ancestry dominated among donors, who included more females, and clonal diversity was possibly underestimated.

This table comes from immunoSEQ multiplex PCR, and its TCRdb copy is limited to in-frame clones, with some not included. The sample includes some 180,000 clones, more than 80% of them seen just once. The material was peripheral blood, obtained on day 0 of AZD1222 vaccination. The clonotype originates from an adult in good health. The chain employs TRBV29-1 and TRBJ2-1; 14 bases fit TRBD2. The CDR3 coding sequence is TGCAGCTTAAAGGGGACTAGCGGGAGTGGTATGGTCTCCTACAATGAGCAGTTCTTC. Translating it yields CSLKGTSGSGMVSYNEQFF.